The 26 T cell receptor beta chains reported below all come from one sample, sequenced in a study of spatial heterogeneity in lung cancer. Time point indicated: sample taken at primary tumor resection. No cell sorting; template was whole RNA from tumor, lung tissue or PBMC. TCRdb re-called the 5' RACE reads with MiXCR, one entry per CDR3 protein. The sample yields 9,500 to 15,000 distinct CDR3 sequences, 6.2% seen once. The source material was normal lung tissue next to the tumor, sampled at surgery. The receptors come from a male donor with early-stage non-small cell lung cancer.

This clonotype appeared many times. This beta chain was picked up by a library intended for alpha chains and is off target, so its count carries little meaning. The rearrangement uses TRBV7-2 and TRBJ2-7; maybe TRBD2 (5 bases). Looked up from germline, CDR1 is SGHTA and CDR2 is FQGNSA. This CDR3 has 14 residues. Trimming removed 5 bases at V and 0 bases at J, with 11 bases between. CDR3 sequence reads: CASSVFGSSYEQYF. CDR3 bases: TGTGCCAGCAGCGTCTTTGGGAGCTCCTACGAGCAGTACTTC.

Only a few counts were recorded for this clonotype. Within a library made for alpha chains, this beta chain is off target, and its count is uninformative. The chain joins TRBV12-3 or TRBV12-4 to TRBJ2-3; D call uncertain. V dropped 1 base and J dropped 1 base, with 6 bases sitting between them. The CDR3 runs 14 residues. The CDR3 region is CASSLGGGTDTQYF. CDR3 DNA sequence: TGTGCCAGCAGTTTAGGTGGCGGCACAGATACGCAGTATTTT.

This clonotype has a count of ten or more. This beta chain is an off-target read within a library intended for alpha chains, so its frequency means little. The V gene is TRBV5-6, the J gene TRBJ1-1, with D tentatively TRBD1 (6 bases). Germline V gene lookup returns CDR1 SGHDT and CDR2 YYEEEE. There are 14 residues in the CDR3. V lost 2 bases to trimming and J lost 3 bases, with 11 bases between them. The CDR3 nucleotides are TGTGCCAGCAGCTTACAGGGAAGGGACACTGAAGCTTTCTTT. It is translated as CASSLQGRDTEAFF.

Worth noting for this clonotype: A library prepared for alpha chains yielded this beta chain as an off-target read; its size is of little meaning. The V call is TRBV6-6, the J call TRBJ2-4; D perhaps matches TRBD2 (6 bases). There are 15 residues in the CDR3. Trimming removed 5 bases from V and 0 bases from J, with 11 bases in between. Germline V gives CDR1 MNHNY, CDR2 SVGAGI (reference sequence). CDR3 DNA: TGTGCCAGCAGTCCCGATAGCGGAGCCAAAAACATTCAGTACTTC. Its protein is CASSPDSGAKNIQYF.

By sample fraction, this clonotype is medium-sized. The size of this beta chain means little, since it is a stray read in a library made for alpha chains. This chain links TRBV11-3 with TRBJ2-1, with D perhaps matching TRBD1 (5 bases). The V end lost 3 bases, the J end lost 2 bases, and 8 bases lay between the germline ends. In germline, CDR1 is SGHNT, CDR2 YENEEA. This CDR3 contains 14 residues. As DNA, the CDR3 is TGTGCCAGCAGCTTGGGGCTAGCCTACAATGAGCAGTTCTTC. Its translation is CASSLGLAYNEQFF.

This clonotype was recorded at least ten times. Because the library targeted alpha chains, this beta chain is an off-target read whose size means little. This chain joins TRBV7-9 and TRBJ1-3; D is unresolved. The V gene lost 1 base and the J gene lost 9 bases, with 10 bases spanning the gap. The CDR3 is 13 amino acids. Per germline, CDR1 SEHNR and CDR2 FQNEAQ (reference sequence). This CDR3 is CASSLEQIGTIYF. In DNA form, the CDR3 reads TGTGCCAGCAGCTTAGAACAGATTGGCACCATATATTTT.

This clonotype is medium-sized (0.01 to 0.1%) in the sample. Because the library targeted alpha chains, this beta chain is an off-target read whose size means little. This chain connects TRBV10-3 to TRBJ2-7, with 9 positions matching TRBD1. V shed 9 bases, J shed 6 bases, and the junction held 9 bases outside the gene matches. CDR1 and CDR2 (germline): ENHRY, SYGVKD. The CDR3 length is 13 residues. DNA for the CDR3: TGTGCCATATCAGGACAGGGGCAGACCGAGCAGTACTTC. Residues: CAISGQGQTEQYF.

This clonotype was picked up many times. This beta chain represents an off-target read in a library built for alpha chains; its size is of limited meaning. V usage is TRBV6-2 or TRBV6-3 and J usage is TRBJ1-1; TRBD1 might be the D (5 bases). V was clipped by 2 bases and J by 1 base, with 8 bases between them. CDR1 and CDR2 from the germline V gene are MNHEY and SVGEGT. The CDR3 totals 14 residues. The DNA of the CDR3 is TGTGCCAGCAGTTACGACAGTAAGAACACTGAAGCTTTCTTT. It translates to CASSYDSKNTEAFF.

This clonotype was found many times. Being off target in a library aimed at alpha chains, this beta chain has a size of little meaning. The chain couples TRBV12-3 or TRBV12-4 to TRBJ2-1; D is perhaps TRBD1 (5 bases). This CDR3 contains 15 residues. The V end lost 7 bases, the J end lost 2 bases, and 15 bases lay between the germline ends. The CDR3 spells CASTPQIGAYNEQFF. For the CDR3, the DNA is TGTGCCAGCACCCCCCAGATAGGGGCCTACAATGAGCAGTTCTTC.

Concerning this clonotype: A library made for alpha chains picked up this beta chain off target, so its size means little. V usage is TRBV5-5 and J usage is TRBJ2-4; D gene ambiguous. This CDR3 has 13 residues. Germline CDR1 reads SGHKS; CDR2 reads YYEKEE (reference sequence). V lost 0 bases and J lost 9, with 10 bases in between. CDR3 sequence: CASSLVDGGIQYF. CDR3 sequence (DNA): TGTGCCAGCAGCTTGGTGGACGGCGGCATTCAGTACTTC.

Many counts were recorded for this clonotype. This beta chain lies outside the target of a library built for alpha chains; its clone size means little. J is TRBJ1-6 and V is TRBV20-1; D perhaps matches TRBD1 (5 bases). From germline, CDR1 is DFQATT and CDR2 SNEGSKA (reference sequence). The V gene lost 3 bases and the J gene lost 9 bases, with 12 bases spanning the gap. The CDR3 sequence is 13 residues long. The CDR3 nucleotides are TGCAGTGCTAGTGACAGCCTGGGTTCACCCCTCCACTTT. Protein sequence: CSASDSLGSPLHF.

Within the sample, this clonotype is medium-sized. This beta chain is an off-target read within a library intended for alpha chains, so its frequency means little. This sequence joins TRBV5-4 and TRBJ2-7; 12 bases map to TRBD2. With 3 bases clipped from V and 2 bases from J, the junction kept 6 bases outside the gene matches. The V gene's germline CDR1 is SGHNT and CDR2 YYREEE (reference sequence). The CDR3 has 16 amino acids. The CDR3 sequence: CASSSPSGRVAYEQYF. As DNA, the CDR3 is TGTGCCAGCAGCTCTCCTAGCGGGAGGGTGGCCTACGAGCAGTACTTC. Together with reference TRBV5-4 and TRBJ2-7, the CDR3 gives the full variable domain: ETGVTQSPTHLIKTRGQQVTLRCSSQSGHNTVSWYQQALGQGPQFIFQYYREEENGRGNFPPRFSGLQFPNYSSELNVNALELDDSALYLCASSSPSGRVAYEQYFGPGTRLTVT.

This clonotype appeared many times. This beta chain represents an off-target read in a library built for alpha chains; its size is of limited meaning. The chain is built from TRBV5-1 and TRBJ2-3; D possibly matches TRBD1 or TRBD2 (5 bases each). CDR3 size: 15 residues. V was cut by 1 base and J by 4 bases, with 13 bases left in between. Germline CDR1 SGHRS, CDR2 YFSETQ. The CDR3 reads CASSLIGLGADTQYF. CDR3 in DNA: TGCGCCAGCAGCTTGATCGGGCTGGGGGCAGATACGCAGTATTTT.

This clonotype was seen at least ten times. Little can be read into the size of this beta chain, an off-target read in a library designed for alpha chains. The gene calls are TRBV29-1 and TRBJ1-1, with no clear D. This CDR3 has 11 amino acids. Germline CDR1 reads SQVTM; CDR2 reads ANQGSEA. Trimming left V 5 bases short and J 5 bases short, with 9 bases between. This CDR3 is CSVRIETEAFF. The CDR3 coding sequence is TGCAGCGTTCGGATAGAAACTGAAGCTTTCTTT.

This clonotype was detected a few times. This beta chain slipped into a library made for alpha chains as a stray read, so its size is not meaningful. V gene TRBV6-1 combines with J gene TRBJ2-2; TRBD2 agrees at 8 bases. This CDR3 is 15 amino acids long. With 6 bases clipped from V and 0 bases from J, the junction kept 3 bases outside the gene matches. Germline V gene sequence: CDR1 MNHNS, CDR2 SASEGT. In DNA form, the CDR3 reads TGTGCCAGCAGCCCACTAGCGGCGAACACCGGGGAGCTGTTTTTT. Protein sequence: CASSPLAANTGELFF.

This clonotype was detected many times. Little can be read into the size of this beta chain, an off-target read in a library designed for alpha chains. The chain couples TRBV12-3 or TRBV12-4 to TRBJ1-5; 7 bases match TRBD1. V was pared by 6 bases and J by 3 bases, with 8 bases of the junction left unmatched. The length of the CDR3 is 15 residues. CDR3 sequence: CASRLDRVPNQPQHF. For the CDR3, the DNA is TGTGCCAGCAGACTCGACAGGGTACCCAATCAGCCCCAGCATTTT.

This clonotype came up many times. This beta chain is an unintended read in a library built for alpha chains; its size means little. The V call is TRBV18, the J call TRBJ2-1, with 9 bases aligning to TRBD2. CDR3 size: 15 residues. V shed 3 bases and J 5 bases; nucleotides not matched to a gene: 5. CDR1 is KGHSH and CDR2 is LQKENI in the germline V gene. The CDR3 DNA follows: TGTGCCAGCTCACCTGCCGGGACTAGCAACAATGAGCAGTTCTTC. The encoded protein is CASSPAGTSNNEQFF.

This clonotype qualifies as medium-sized. A library made for alpha chains picked up this beta chain off target, so its size means little. This rearrangement joins TRBV27 to TRBJ1-2; the D gene is possibly TRBD1 (5 bases). The CDR3 runs to 13 residues. Trimming shortened V by 2 bases and J by 4 bases, and 8 bases separated the two germline ends. Germline V gene data show CDR1 as MNHEY and CDR2 as SMNVEV (reference sequence). The CDR3 coding sequence is TGTGCCAGCAGTTTAGAGGGGAGCTATGGCTACACCTTC. Encoded protein: CASSLEGSYGYTF.

This clonotype counts as medium-sized. With the library built for alpha chains, this beta chain is off target and its frequency is not meaningful. The rearrangement joins TRBV3-1 to TRBJ1-6; 9 positions agree with TRBD1. CDR1 LGHDT and CDR2 YNNKEL come from the germline V gene (reference sequence). Trimming removed 0 bases from V and 7 bases from J; junction bases left unmatched: 1. This CDR3 contains 15 residues. CDR3 nucleotide sequence: TGTGCCAGCAGCCAAGAGACAGGGGGGAATTCACCCCTCCACTTT. Translation gives CASSQETGGNSPLHF. The full variable domain, completed using reference TRBV3-1 and TRBJ1-6, is DTAVSQTPKYLVTQMGNDKSIKCEQNLGHDTMYWYKQDSKKFLKIMFSYNNKELIINETVPNRFSPKSPDKAHLNLHINSLELGDSAVYFCASSQETGGNSPLHFGNGTRLTVT.

For this clonotype: This beta chain appears as a stray read in a library generated for alpha chains; its size is not informative. The chain has TRBV12-3 or TRBV12-4 and TRBJ1-1; maybe TRBD1 (6 bases). The CDR3 is made up of 14 amino acids. V was shortened by 2 bases and J by 4 bases, with 11 bases between the two germline ends. In DNA form, the CDR3 reads TGTGCCAGCAGTTTACTGACAGGTTCCACTGAAGCTTTCTTT. Residues: CASSLLTGSTEAFF.

This clonotype has ten or more counts. For a library built for alpha chains, this beta chain is a stray read; little rests on its size. The chain couples TRBV7-9 to TRBJ2-3, with 8 bases lining up with TRBD2. The J segment lost 0 bases and the V segment lost 2 bases, leaving 4 bases of the junction unmatched. Germline CDR1 and CDR2: SEHNR and FQNEAQ (reference sequence). The CDR3 covers 16 residues. The CDR3 DNA follows: TGTGCCAGCAGCTTACTGGGCGGGAGGAGCACAGATACGCAGTATTTT. Translating it yields CASSLLGGRSTDTQYF.

This clonotype showed up just a few times. This beta chain is an unintended read in a library built for alpha chains; its size means little. The CDR3: CASSYSPGGNSPLHF. The CDR3 DNA reads as TGTGCCAGCAGTTACTCCCCAGGCGGGAATTCACCCCTCCACTTT. The chain has TRBV6-5 and TRBJ1-6, with D unclear. CDR1 and CDR2 (germline): MNHEY, SVGAGI. This CDR3 is built from 15 residues. V lost 0 bases, J lost 7 bases, and 10 bases lay in between.

By share, this clonotype ranks as medium-sized (0.01 to 0.1%). Little can be read into the size of this beta chain, an off-target read in a library designed for alpha chains. The chain combines TRBV12-3 or TRBV12-4 with TRBJ2-3; the match to TRBD2 covers 15 bases. Trimming removed 8 bases from V and 9 bases from J; junction bases left unmatched: 3. The CDR3 runs to 13 residues. The CDR3 loop is CASRTSGRGTQYF. CDR3 sequence (DNA): TGTGCCAGCCGGACTAGCGGGAGGGGAACGCAGTATTTT.

This clonotype was seen repeatedly, ten times or more. This beta chain is an off-target read within a library intended for alpha chains, so its frequency means little. This CDR3 reads CSAVGQGGYEQYF. CDR3 bases: TGCAGCGCCGTCGGACAGGGAGGGTACGAGCAGTACTTC. The rearrangement joins TRBV29-1 to TRBJ2-7; TRBD1 is a possible D gene (8 bases). The germline gives CDR1 SQVTM, CDR2 ANQGSEA. This CDR3 spans 13 amino acids. Trimming stripped 7 bases from V and 4 bases from J, with 17 bases between.

This clonotype has at least ten counts. The library was prepared for alpha chains; this beta chain is a stray read, so its frequency means little. The rearrangement joins TRBV5-6 to TRBJ2-2; 7 bases match TRBD1. Per germline, CDR1 SGHDT and CDR2 YYEEEE. CDR3 length: 16 residues. The ends lost 2 bases at V and 4 bases at J; junction bases unmatched: 8. This chain's CDR3 is CASSLRVTGRTGELFF. CDR3 bases: TGTGCCAGCAGCTTACGTGTGACAGGGCGCACCGGGGAGCTGTTTTTT.

This clonotype has a count of ten or more. This beta chain appears as a stray read in a library generated for alpha chains; its size is not informative. The chain links TRBV6-2 or TRBV6-3 to TRBJ1-2, with 7 bases identical to TRBD1. Trimming cost V 0 bases and J 4 bases; bases outside gene matches: 5. The CDR3 contains 15 residues. Germline CDR1 MNHEY, CDR2 SVGEGT. CDR3 nucleotides: TGTGCCAGCAGTTACTCCAAGGGGGCGACCTATGGCTACACCTTC. It codes for CASSYSKGATYGYTF.